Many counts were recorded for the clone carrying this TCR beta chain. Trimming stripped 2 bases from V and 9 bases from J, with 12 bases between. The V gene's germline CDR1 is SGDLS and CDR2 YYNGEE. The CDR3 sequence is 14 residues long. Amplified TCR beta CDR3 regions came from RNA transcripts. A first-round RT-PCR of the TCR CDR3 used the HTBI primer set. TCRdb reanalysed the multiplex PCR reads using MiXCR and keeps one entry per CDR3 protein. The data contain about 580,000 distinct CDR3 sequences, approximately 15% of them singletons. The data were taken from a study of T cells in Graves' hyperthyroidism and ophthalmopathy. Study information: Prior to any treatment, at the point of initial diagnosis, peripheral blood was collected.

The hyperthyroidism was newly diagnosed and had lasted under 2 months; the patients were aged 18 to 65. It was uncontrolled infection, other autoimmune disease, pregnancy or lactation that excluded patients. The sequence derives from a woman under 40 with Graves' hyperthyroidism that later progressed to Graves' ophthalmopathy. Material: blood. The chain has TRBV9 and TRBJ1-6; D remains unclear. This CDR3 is CASSVKWRFSPLHF. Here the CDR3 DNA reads TGTGCCAGCAGCGTCAAGTGGAGGTTTTCACCCCTCCACTTT.